This T cell receptor (beta chain) was identified in a study of shared clonotypes between healthy human individuals. Background on the study: Per donor, three plates held CD4 naive cells, three held CD4 memory, two held CD8 naive and one held CD8 memory.

Study-wide points: The study generally estimated greater richness for naive than memory subsets.

Naivety among CD8 cells was defined by CD45RO negativity and positive CCR7 selection, thereby excluding terminally differentiated effector memory CD45RA+ cells. Caucasian adults residing in Nashville, Tennessee made up all the donors. Note on this clone: Its matching antigen is unknown.

Sequencing was performed with immunoSEQ multiplex PCR; in TCRdb, only in-frame clones are kept and a portion is missing. The table lists about 750,000 clones, 80% to 95% of them singletons. The CDR3 has 14 amino acids. V trimming: 4 bases; J trimming: 8 bases; junction bases outside the gene matches: 5. Germline-derived CDR1 and CDR2 are MNHEY and SMNVEV (reference sequence). Sequencing used naive CD8+ T cells sorted from blood. J is TRBJ2-1 and V is TRBV27; 10 positions agree with TRBD2. The receptor was isolated from a man aged 30-40 years in good health. CDR3 sequence (DNA): TGTGCCAGCAGTTATACTAGCGGGATTGATGAGCAGTTCTTC. It is translated as CASSYTSGIDEQFF.